The source of this TCR beta chain is a study of breast tumors, draining lymph nodes, adjacent tissues listed by TCRdb under 2016. For the study in its entirety: Breast cancer patients provided tumor, adjacent nontumor tissue and axillary lymph nodes, and the study compared the TCR beta repertoires across these three sources. The study aimed to assess the relationships and possible T-cell exchange between tumor, surrounding tissue and draining lymph node repertoires in human breast cancer.

Spanning cysteine to phenylalanine, the CDR3 consists of 17 amino acids. Only the CDR3 part of the read is kept: 51 bases, read in frame from the first base. Trimming leaves V shorter by 0 bases and J shorter by 4 bases, with the junction holding 9 bases beyond the gene matches. The germline V gene (reference sequence) sets CDR1 to SGHNT and CDR2 to YYREEE. A note on this clonotype: Its antigen has not been determined. Base qualities were left out, and no much larger clone turns up one base away.

The listed sequencing device is Illumina HiSeq 2000. Multiplex PCR amplification was used to build the TCR beta chain libraries. High-throughput sequencing was used to analyze the amplified TCR beta chain products. TCRdb reanalyzed the raw reads on its own, using fastp at Q25 for trimming and MiXCR for clone calling, and kept in-frame beta chains. Under each unique CDR3 protein, matching rows form one entry showing the most common genes and DNA. Counted in this sample were about 170,000 distinct CDR3 sequences; around 35% of them appeared once. The top ten hold more than 3.5% of the sample. The lymph node samples were taken from the axillary draining lymph nodes of breast cancer patients. The full study reports these points: Tumor T-cell repertoires showed less diversity than lymph node repertoires and more diversity than nontumor tissue repertoires, and tumor T-cell repertoires showed preferential V and J gene usage. The conclusion that tumor T cells originate in lymph nodes was framed as consistent with a hypothesis rather than directly demonstrated. Tumor and nontumor tissue repertoires were found to be significantly more similar in luminal-like than in basal-like breast cancer. A scenario in which most tumor T cells derive from the lymph node and then expand within tumor tissue was judged to be consistent with the data.

This receptor was taken from a female donor with breast cancer. Some clones in this sample may be carry-over from other donors' samples. Sequencing used axillary lymph node tissue. The V and J genes are TRBV5-4 and TRBJ2-3; 9 bases in between match TRBD1. In nucleotides, the sequence is TGTGCCAGCAGCTTGGACACGACAGGGGGAGCCTCAGATACGCAGTATTTT. This yields the protein CASSLDTTGGASDTQYF.